This TCR beta chain emerged from a study of CD8+ T cells in alopecia areata (dated by TCRdb to 2016 to 2019). Study-wide context: Treated patients were enrolled in an open-label pilot trial of oral tofacitinib at 5 to 10 mg twice daily for moderate-to-severe alopecia areata. Patients stayed on tofacitinib for 6 to 18 months and then had 6 months of follow-up off drug so that delayed response and recurrence could be assessed. RNA was obtained with the PAXgene miRNA kit for fixed scalp, the miRNeasy kit for PBMCs, and the RNeasy kit for mouse skin. In both human patients and the C3H/HeJ mouse model, the study applied high-throughput TCRbeta sequencing to look at T cell clonal expansion in alopecia areata. Scalp clonality was compared across normal scalp (n=4), patchy alopecia areata scalp (n=8), and alopecia totalis/universalis scalp (n=8). TCRbeta CDR3 regions were amplified by immunoSEQ multiplex PCR using 35 Vbeta forward and 13 Jbeta reverse primers. In treated patients, disease severity was measured using the SALT score, which gives the percentage of scalp surface area affected. Scalp tissue and sorted CD4+ and CD8+ peripheral blood T cells from patchy and totalis/universalis alopecia areata patients and from healthy controls were covered by human TCRbeta sequencing. Tofacitinib-treated patients had biopsies at baseline and at 4 and 24 weeks of treatment, with a later scalp biopsy in several patients. What the authors observed across the whole study: Scalp TCR repertoire analysis is complicated because resident alphabeta T cells in normal human skin are also sequenced, whereas mouse skin is dominated by gammadelta T cells. TCR sequences shared between patients were less clear than in mice, possibly partly because of HLA diversity in the patient population. Compared with normal scalp, lesional scalp had higher clonality and more expanded CD8+ clones, particularly in alopecia totalis/universalis, a pattern that suggests antigenic drive. Because the treated cohort was small and included a single nonresponder, larger studies are needed to assess links between baseline CD8+ expansion and response. With tofacitinib, both scalp clonality and the number of expanded CD8+ clones among the top 100 scalp clones went down significantly. Many expanded lesional clones persisted in scalp and blood during tofacitinib treatment, which may partly explain relapse after stopping treatment.

The sample's time point label, decoded: about four weeks on oral tofacitinib. The sample's treatment or condition label is to be understood as: oral pan-JAK inhibitor, 5-10 mg twice daily. Lesional scalp punch biopsies and peripheral blood were collected from alopecia areata patients. PBMCs were isolated by density centrifugation and stained for CD3, CD4 and CD8, and CD4+ and CD8+ T cells were sorted on a FACSAria. Concerning this clone itself: Its antigen remains undetermined. Base qualities are not recorded, but no much larger clone differs from it by a single base.

CDR1 SEHNR and CDR2 FQNEAQ were looked up in the germline V gene (reference sequence). The CDR3 numbers 18 residues from cysteine through phenylalanine. Only the CDR3 DNA stays, 54 bases, in frame from base 1. V is pruned by 2 bases and J by 0 bases, leaving 7 bases of the junction without a gene match. Library prep was done by the immunoSEQ multiplex PCR assay. To provide template for TCR sequencing, every sample had RNA extracted and reverse transcribed into cDNA. First-strand cDNA was synthesized using SuperScript III with a 2:1 mix of oligo-dT and random hexamers. Amplification bias was assessed with a synthetic immune receptor repertoire, and residual bias was removed computationally. As for how the authors treated the data: Raw reads were preprocessed to remove errors, and CDR3 was defined by IMGT conventions from the conserved cysteine to phenylalanine. Clonality was computed as 1 minus the Shannon entropy, with the entropy normalized by log2 of the number of productive unique TCRs. Whether scalp clones were CD4 or CD8 was inferred by matching scalp TCRbeta sequences against CD4 and CD8 repertoires sorted from blood. TCRdb holds this immuneACCESS table with in-frame rearrangements only. Some clones are missing; in checked studies, unresolved V genes explain under half, and the rest has no known cause. D and trimming come from the DNA, and the V and J calls and clone size come from that table. This sample has fewer than 250,000 clones in its table, and approximately 56% of those were observed once. 0.69% of the sample is in the top ten clones.

The receptor chain draws on TRBV7-9 and TRBJ2-6; the central 7 bases match TRBD2. Specimen: CD4+ T cells sorted from blood, collected at week 4, from a patient treated with tofacitinib. The TCR was taken from a human donor with alopecia areata. Read as DNA, the sequence is TGTGCCAGCAGCTTAATCCGGGGGGTATACTCTGGGGCCAACGTCCTGACTTTC. Its amino acids are CASSLIRGVYSGANVLTF. The full variable domain, completed from the reference TRBV7-9 and TRBJ2-6 proteins outside the CDR3, reads DTGVSQNPRHKITKRGQNVTFRCDPISEHNRLYWYRQTLGQGPEFLTYFQNEAQLEKSRLLSDRFSAERPKGSFSTLEIQRTEQGDSAMYLCASSLIRGVYSGANVLTFGAGSRLTVL.